The T cell receptor beta chain under discussion was sequenced for a study of cytomegalovirus exposure and HLA in healthy donors. General observations from the study: Later analysis revealed greater clonal expansion in HLA-associated TCR beta chains than in equally common others. Researchers reported in a later analysis that common viral pathogens appeared linked to several top clusters.

Regarding this clone: What it binds is unknown.

CDR1 is SGHKS and CDR2 is YYEKEE in the germline V gene (reference sequence). The J segment lost 3 bases and the V segment lost 0 bases, leaving 5 bases of the junction unmatched. The CDR3 totals 16 residues. Amplification used 60 Vbeta primers and 13 Jbeta primers. Profiled with immunoSEQ multiplex PCR; TCRdb holds only in-frame clones, not every one. This table has some 150,000 clones, approximately 71% appearing once. The J gene is TRBJ1-1, the V gene TRBV5-5, with 10 bases fitting TRBD1. The specimen sequenced was PBMCs. The clonotype was recovered from a woman between 50 and 59 years old in good health and CMV-seronegative. The DNA of the CDR3 is TGTGCCAGCAGCTTGGGGGTTGGACAGGGGGACACTGAAGCTTTCTTT. Its protein product is CASSLGVGQGDTEAFF.